The TCR beta chain described here comes from a study of T cell responses to AZD1222 COVID-19 vaccine. CDR3 size: 12 residues. Trimming removed 6 bases from V and 3 bases from J, with 5 bases in between. Per the germline V gene, CDR1 is MDHEN and CDR2 is SYDVKM. Sequencing used immunoSEQ multiplex PCR; TCRdb keeps in-frame clones, though not all of them. The sample carries under 200,000 clones, about 94% recorded once. This clone has just one count. The sequencing used peripheral blood, collected on day 0 of AZD1222 vaccination. The genes are TRBV28 and TRBJ1-4; TRBD1 might be the D (5 bases). This TCR was recovered from an adult in good health. CDR3 in amino acids: CASSRANEKLFF. As DNA, the CDR3 is TGTGCCAGCAGCAGGGCTAATGAAAAACTGTTTTTT.